These 16 T cell receptor beta chains were sequenced from one sample in a study of T cell responses to AZD1222 COVID-19 vaccine. The protocol was immunoSEQ multiplex PCR, while the TCRdb copy is restricted to in-frame clones and leaves out a portion. The sample contains more than 85,000 clones, roughly 80% of which appear only once. The sample consisted of peripheral blood, taken on day 0 of AZD1222 vaccination. These TCRs come from an adult in good health.

This clone has just one count. The J gene is TRBJ2-1, the V gene TRBV10-3, with a possible D match to TRBD2 (5 bases). The CDR3 runs to 12 residues. V was cut by 8 bases and J by 9 bases, with 14 bases left in between. CDR1 and CDR2 from the germline V gene are ENHRY and SYGVKD. CDR3: CAISGETIEQFF. The CDR3 region has the DNA TGTGCCATCTCTGGGGAGACAATTGAGCAGTTCTTC.

This rearrangement joins TRBV18 to TRBJ2-7; 8 bases fit TRBD2. This CDR3 spans 14 amino acids. The V and J ends lost 6 bases and 2 bases, in that order; junction bases with no gene match: 6. Germline CDR1 and CDR2: KGHSH and LQKENI. This chain's CDR3 is CASSPPAGAYEQYF. The CDR3 region has the DNA TGTGCCAGCTCCCCCCCAGCGGGAGCCTACGAGCAGTACTTC.

The chain joins TRBV3-1 (or the pseudogene TRBV3-2) to TRBJ2-2; D perhaps matches TRBD2 (6 bases). Germline V CDR1 and CDR2: LGHDT, YNNKEL (reference sequence). Trimming left V 4 bases short and J 2 bases short, with 14 bases between. The CDR3 loop spans 16 amino acids. CDR3: CASSPLGGTNTGELFF. CDR3 bases: TGTGCCAGCAGCCCACTAGGAGGGACTAACACCGGGGAGCTGTTTTTT.

The chain employs TRBV27 and TRBJ1-1, with 7 positions matching TRBD1. CDR1 MNHEY and CDR2 SMNVEV come from the germline V gene (reference sequence). The CDR3 is 17 residues long. V trimming: 0 bases; J trimming: 5 bases; junction bases outside the gene matches: 12. The CDR3, as DNA: TGTGCCAGCAGTTTATCCGACAGGGTAGGGAGAGGGACTGAAGCTTTCTTT. It yields the protein CASSLSDRVGRGTEAFF.

The V gene is TRBV30, the J gene TRBJ2-1, with a possible D match to TRBD2 (6 bases). Trimming took 1 base from V and 1 from J, leaving 14 bases between them. CDR3 length equals 16 residues. Looked up from germline, CDR1 is GTSNPN and CDR2 is SVGIG (reference sequence). The CDR3 DNA reads as TGTGCCTGGAGTGGAGACGGGAGCCTTTCCTACAATGAGCAGTTCTTC. Translating gives CAWSGDGSLSYNEQFF.

The chain has TRBV10-3 and TRBJ2-3, with 11 nucleotides matching TRBD2. V dropped 10 bases and J dropped 6; count of bases not matched to a gene: 9. Germline CDR1 reads ENHRY; CDR2 reads SYGVKD. CDR3 length: 14 amino acids. CDR3 protein: CATLAGGQGDTQYF. The CDR3 DNA reads as TGTGCCACCTTAGCGGGAGGGCAGGGCGATACGCAGTATTTT.

The CDR3 region is CASSLTGEQFF. The CDR3 DNA sequence: TGTGCCAGCAGCTTGACGGGAGAGCAGTTCTTC. The rearrangement joins TRBV5-4 to TRBJ2-1; D is perhaps TRBD2 (5 bases). V lost 1 base and J 10 bases, leaving 6 bases between the germline ends. Germline CDR1 reads SGHNT; CDR2 reads YYREEE (reference sequence). The CDR3 is 11 amino acids.

This clone was recorded once. The rearrangement uses TRBV5-6 and TRBJ1-1; D is undetermined. Germline lookup yields CDR1 SGHDT and CDR2 YYEEEE. The V gene lost 4 bases and the J gene lost 1 base, with 5 bases spanning the gap. This CDR3 region has 12 residues. In DNA form, the CDR3 reads TGTGCCAGCAGCGACCGGAACACTGAAGCTTTCTTT. Protein sequence: CASSDRNTEAFF. Looking up the rest from reference TRBV5-6 and TRBJ1-1 gives the full variable domain: DAGVTQSPTHLIKTRGQQVTLRCSPKSGHDTVSWYQQALGQGPQFIFQYYEEEERQRGNFPDRFSGHQFPNYSSELNVNALLLGDSALYLCASSDRNTEAFFGQGTRLTVV.

The chain uses TRBV6-5 and TRBJ2-7, with 10 bases aligning to TRBD1. The germline gives CDR1 MNHEY, CDR2 SVGAGI. The V gene end was trimmed by 2 bases and the J gene end by 3 bases; junction bases not matched to a gene: 4. CDR3 size: 15 residues. This CDR3 reads CASSYQGQGVYEQYF. The CDR3 region has the DNA TGTGCCAGCAGTTACCAAGGACAGGGGGTCTACGAGCAGTACTTC.

This rearrangement joins TRBV18 to TRBJ2-1, with 11 bases aligning to TRBD2. CDR3 length equals 15 residues. The ends lost 2 bases at V and 3 bases at J; junction bases unmatched: 0. Germline values: CDR1 KGHSH, CDR2 LQKENI. The CDR3 DNA sequence: TGTGCCAGCTCACCAGGGACTAGCGGCTACAATGAGCAGTTCTTC. Amino acid sequence: CASSPGTSGYNEQFF.

The gene calls are TRBV24-1 and TRBJ1-6, with D possibly being TRBD1 (5 bases). The CDR3 contains 13 residues. V lost 7 bases, J lost 5 bases, and 8 bases lay in between. The germline CDR1 and CDR2 sequences are KGHDR and SFDVKD. CDR3 DNA: TGTGCCACCAGCAGGGACCATAATTCACCCCTCCACTTT. The encoded protein is CATSRDHNSPLHF.

V usage is TRBV24-1 and J usage is TRBJ2-5; D is perhaps TRBD2 (6 bases). CDR3 length: 14 residues. Trimming removed 4 bases at V and 4 bases at J, with 12 bases between. Germline values: CDR1 KGHDR, CDR2 SFDVKD. The DNA of the CDR3 is TGTGCCACCAGTGACCCCGGGGGTGTAGAGACCCAGTACTTC. It encodes CATSDPGGVETQYF.

The V and J genes are TRBV4-2 and TRBJ2-1; no clear D. V dropped 0 bases and J dropped 4 bases, with 7 bases sitting between them. Germline V gene data show CDR1 as LGHNA and CDR2 as YNFKEQ. This CDR3 has 14 residues. This chain's CDR3 is CASSQDLIYNEQFF. The CDR3, as DNA: TGTGCCAGCAGCCAAGATTTGATTTACAATGAGCAGTTCTTC.

This clone was found once. The rearrangement links TRBV7-9 to TRBJ2-3, with a possible D match to TRBD1 (7 bases). The CDR3 extends over 16 amino acids. CDR1 and CDR2 (germline): SEHNR, FQNEAQ (reference sequence). Trimming removed 4 bases at V and 4 bases at J, with 18 bases between. In DNA form, the CDR3 reads TGTGCCAGCAGCTCGCGGGGCCAGGGGGTGCCAGATACGCAGTATTTT. Amino acid sequence: CASSSRGQGVPDTQYF.

This clone was picked up one time. The chain is built from TRBV20-1 and TRBJ2-3, with D maybe TRBD2 (5 bases). Germline assignment: CDR1 DFQATT and CDR2 SNEGSKA (reference sequence). The CDR3 spans 13 residues. V was clipped by 3 bases and J by 1 base, with 8 bases between them. The DNA for the CDR3 is TGCAGTGCTAGTGTTAGCGGCACAGATACGCAGTATTTT. Translation: CSASVSGTDTQYF.

The chain is built from TRBV5-1 and TRBJ2-3; 7 nucleotides match TRBD1. CDR1 SGHRS and CDR2 YFSETQ come from the germline V gene. The CDR3 is 14 amino acids. Trimming took 3 bases from V and 3 from J; bases not matched to a gene: 4. The CDR3 region is CASSSGGRTDTQYF. The CDR3 coding sequence is TGCGCCAGCAGCTCAGGGGGTAGGACAGATACGCAGTATTTT.